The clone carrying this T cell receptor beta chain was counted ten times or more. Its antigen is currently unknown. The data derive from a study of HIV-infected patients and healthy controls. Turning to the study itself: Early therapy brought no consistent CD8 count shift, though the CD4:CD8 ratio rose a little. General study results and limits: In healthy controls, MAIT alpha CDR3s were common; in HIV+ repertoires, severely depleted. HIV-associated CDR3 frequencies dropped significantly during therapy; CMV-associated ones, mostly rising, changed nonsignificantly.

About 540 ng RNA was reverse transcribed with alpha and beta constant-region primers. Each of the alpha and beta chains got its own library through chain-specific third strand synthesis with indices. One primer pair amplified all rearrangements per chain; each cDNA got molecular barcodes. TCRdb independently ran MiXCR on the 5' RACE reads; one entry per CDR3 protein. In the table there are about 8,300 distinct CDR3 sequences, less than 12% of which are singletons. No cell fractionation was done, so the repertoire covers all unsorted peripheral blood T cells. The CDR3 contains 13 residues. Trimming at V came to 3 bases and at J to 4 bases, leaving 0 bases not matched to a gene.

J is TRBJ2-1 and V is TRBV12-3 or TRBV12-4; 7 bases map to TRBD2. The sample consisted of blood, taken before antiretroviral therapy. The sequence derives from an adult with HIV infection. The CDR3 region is CASSFGGYNEQFF. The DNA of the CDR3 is TGTGCCAGCAGTTTCGGGGGGTACAATGAGCAGTTCTTC.